This entry describes one T cell receptor beta chain. Its antigen is not identified. This specimen belongs to a study of OX40 agonist ivuxolimab in advanced cancers. Study-level information: The study treated patients with ivuxolimab, an agonistic anti-OX40 (CD134) antibody. The dose-escalation group included hepatocellular carcinoma, melanoma, renal cell carcinoma and head and neck cancer.

Points from the study as a whole: Compared with others, partial responders at 0.1-3.0 mg/kg displayed clonal expansion among the lowest.

J lost 7 bases, V lost 5 bases, and 8 bases had no gene match. CDR1 and CDR2 from the germline V gene are MNHEY and SMNVEV (reference sequence). CDR3 size: 14 residues. Assay used: immunoSEQ multiplex PCR; TCRdb lists only in-frame clones, some missing. This sample yields tens of thousands of clones, of which approximately 90% are seen a single time; 2% to 2.5% belongs to the top ten. Peripheral blood came from all dose cohorts at three timepoints. This chain uses TRBV27 with TRBJ2-1; 7 bases fit TRBD1. The input for sequencing was CD4+ or CD8+ T cells sorted from blood, taken in a trial of the OX40 agonist ivuxolimab. This clonotype was obtained from an adult with an advanced solid tumor such as melanoma, head and neck, liver or kidney cancer. The CDR3 loop reads CASSPKRQGNEQFF. The CDR3 nucleotides read TGTGCCAGCAGTCCGAAGCGACAGGGAAATGAGCAGTTCTTC.